Listed below are T cell receptor beta chains from one sample, sequenced in a study of beta chain features in type 1 diabetes. Assay: immunoSEQ multiplex PCR; the TCRdb copy retains only in-frame clones and omits some. The profile shows about 900,000 clones, roughly 17% of them singletons. The sample consisted of naive CD4+ T cells from blood. The receptor source for this set is a woman aged 18-35 years in good health. The CDR3 runs from the conserved cysteine through the conserved F or W. A D gene is named only where the DNA matches it firmly. Expanded clones get a size class; other rows say once, few or many, or leave the size out.

V gene	D gene	clone size	J gene	CDR3 protein	CDR3 DNA
TRBV7-2	.	.	TRBJ2-3	CASSLGVDRGRSSTDTQYF	TGTGCCAGCAGCTTAGGGGTAGATAGGGGGAGGTCTAGCACAGATACGCAGTATTTT
TRBV27	TRBD1	.	TRBJ2-7	CASSVRDRVYEQYF	TGTGCCAGCAGTGTCAGGGACAGGGTTTACGAGCAGTACTTC
TRBV7-2	.	.	TRBJ2-1	CATSTGRIDEQFF	TGTGCCACCAGTACCGGACGCATCGATGAGCAGTTCTTC
TRBV10-3	TRBD2	.	TRBJ2-1	CAISESGLDEQFF	TGTGCCATCAGTGAGTCGGGACTAGATGAGCAGTTCTTC
TRBV6-5	.	.	TRBJ1-3	CASKTSGSARNTIYF	TGTGCCAGTAAGACAAGTGGATCGGCGCGAAACACCATATATTTT
TRBV6-1	TRBD1	few	TRBJ2-6	CASMTGGAGANVLTF	TGTGCCAGCATGACAGGGGGCGCTGGGGCCAACGTCCTGACTTTC
TRBV6-6	.	.	TRBJ1-4	CASSSGTTGNEKLFF	TGTGCCAGCAGTTCGGGAACTACAGGGAATGAAAAACTGTTTTTT
TRBV2	.	few	TRBJ2-1	CASRPDQPLPEQFF	TGTGCCAGCAGACCCGACCAGCCCCTACCCGAGCAGTTCTTC
TRBV28	.	.	TRBJ1-2	CASFYRRPYGYTF	TGTGCCAGCTTTTACAGGCGACCCTATGGCTACACCTTC
TRBV5-1	TRBD2	.	TRBJ2-1	CASSLERTSGRPGYNEQFF	TGCGCCAGCAGCTTGGAAAGGACTAGCGGGAGGCCGGGGTACAATGAGCAGTTCTTC
TRBV7-9	TRBD1	.	TRBJ1-1	CASSRQGSEAFF	TGTGCCAGCAGTAGACAGGGATCTGAAGCTTTCTTT
TRBV29-1	.	few	TRBJ2-6	CSVVGVTNVLTF	TGCAGCGTTGTGGGGGTGACCAACGTCCTGACTTTC
TRBV11-1	.	few	TRBJ1-2	CASSPSRGNYGYTF	TGTGCCAGCAGCCCAAGTAGAGGGAATTATGGCTACACCTTC
TRBV2	.	few	TRBJ2-3	CASRRQSTDTQYF	TGTGCCAGCAGGCGACAGAGCACAGATACGCAGTATTTT
TRBV5-1	.	few	TRBJ2-7	CASSLVGFAYEQYF	TGCGCCAGCAGCTTGGTGGGATTTGCCTACGAGCAGTACTTC
TRBV2	TRBD1	few	TRBJ2-1	CASSKGTENNEQFF	TGTGCCAGCAGTAAGGGGACAGAGAACAATGAGCAGTTCTTC
TRBV28	.	few	TRBJ1-2	CASGLLNYGYTF	TGTGCCAGCGGACTCCTTAACTATGGCTACACCTTC
TRBV15	TRBD2	few	TRBJ2-7	CATSRAGRASYEQYF	TGTGCCACCAGCAGAGCCGGGAGGGCCTCCTACGAGCAGTACTTC
TRBV6-6	TRBD2	.	TRBJ2-5	CASSYGTSGQETQYF	TGTGCCAGCAGTTACGGGACTAGCGGCCAAGAGACCCAGTACTTC
TRBV7-9	.	few	TRBJ2-5	CASSLSEETQYF	TGTGCCAGCAGCTTGTCTGAAGAGACCCAGTACTTC
TRBV27	.	.	TRBJ2-7	CASSTLGGRNRGEQYF	TGTGCCAGCAGTACCCTCGGAGGGAGAAATCGTGGCGAGCAGTACTTC
TRBV5-1	.	few	TRBJ2-3	CASSLDTSTDTQYF	TGCGCCAGCAGCTTGGACACTTCCACAGATACGCAGTATTTT
TRBV29-1	TRBD2	few	TRBJ2-3	CSVTEVMREFAQYF	TGCAGCGTCACAGAGGTTATGCGGGAGTTCGCGCAGTATTTT
TRBV4-2	.	.	TRBJ2-4	CASSPKPLAKNIQYF	TGTGCCAGCAGCCCCAAACCCCTAGCCAAAAACATTCAGTACTTC
TRBV4-2	TRBD2	few	TRBJ2-2	CASSPPFKREGELFF	TGTGCCAGCAGCCCTCCCTTTAAGCGGGAGGGGGAGCTGTTTTTT
TRBV7-3	TRBD2	.	TRBJ2-7	CASSRLAGTYEQYF	TGTGCCAGCAGCCGTCTAGCGGGGACCTACGAGCAGTACTTC
TRBV9	TRBD2	.	TRBJ2-3	CASSVGRGTSADTQYF	TGTGCCAGCAGCGTCGGTCGGGGGACTAGCGCAGATACGCAGTATTTT
TRBV6-5	.	few	TRBJ1-5	CASSHTGNQPQHF	TGTGCCAGCAGTCATACAGGGAATCAGCCCCAGCATTTT
TRBV13	.	few	TRBJ2-3	CASSLGSLVTDTQYF	TGTGCCAGCAGCTTAGGTTCCCTAGTCACAGATACGCAGTATTTT
TRBV18	.	few	TRBJ1-1	CASSPVAGGGSHTEAFF	TGTGCCAGCTCACCAGTTGCGGGAGGGGGGTCCCACACTGAAGCTTTCTTT
TRBV5-1	TRBD1	few	TRBJ2-6	CASSSAGTGGSGANVLTF	TGCGCCAGCAGCTCCGCCGGGACAGGGGGCTCTGGGGCCAACGTCCTGACTTTC
TRBV11-2	.	few	TRBJ2-1	CASSLDGISNEQFF	TGTGCCAGCAGCTTAGACGGGATATCCAATGAGCAGTTCTTC
TRBV29-1	TRBD1	few	TRBJ2-7	CSVIGGSSSYEQYF	TGCAGCGTTATAGGGGGCTCCTCCTCCTACGAGCAGTACTTC
TRBV29-1	.	.	TRBJ2-2	CSVGDPWNTGELFF	TGCAGCGTTGGAGACCCCTGGAACACCGGGGAGCTGTTTTTT
TRBV27	TRBD1	few	TRBJ2-1	CASKTPSGQRNNEQFF	TGTGCCAGCAAAACTCCTTCGGGACAGAGAAACAATGAGCAGTTCTTC
TRBV4-1	.	few	TRBJ2-1	CASSQVLTTYNEQFF	TGCGCCAGCAGCCAAGTTTTGACAACTTACAATGAGCAGTTCTTC
TRBV7-2	.	.	TRBJ2-7	CASSLALGGPSYEQYF	TGTGCCAGCAGCTTAGCGCTCGGGGGGCCCTCCTACGAGCAGTACTTC
TRBV28	.	.	TRBJ2-3	CASSSSNRYTDTQYF	TGTGCCAGCAGTTCCTCAAACCGTTACACAGATACGCAGTATTTT
TRBV28	.	.	TRBJ2-5	CASRRFETQYF	TGTGCCAGCCGACGGTTTGAGACCCAGTACTTC
TRBV5-4	.	few	TRBJ2-1	CASSLGANAYNEQFF	TGTGCCAGCAGCTTGGGCGCGAACGCCTACAATGAGCAGTTCTTC
TRBV7-3	.	.	TRBJ2-5	CASSLTNQETQYF	TGTGCCAGCAGCTTAACCAACCAAGAGACCCAGTACTTC
TRBV7-9	.	few	TRBJ2-7	CASSFISGAQNHEQYF	TGTGCCAGCAGCTTTATTTCAGGGGCTCAGAATCACGAGCAGTACTTC
TRBV28	.	few	TRBJ1-5	CASSSGQIQPQHF	TGTGCCAGCAGTTCCGGACAGATTCAGCCCCAGCATTTT
TRBV7-2	.	few	TRBJ1-5	CASSDMGPLQPQHF	TGTGCCAGCAGCGACATGGGCCCTTTGCAGCCCCAGCATTTT
TRBV7-3	TRBD1	few	TRBJ1-2	CASSRDRDYGYTF	TGTGCCAGCAGCCGGGACAGGGACTATGGCTACACCTTC
TRBV4-2	.	.	TRBJ2-1	CASSQEPGASSSYNEQFF	TGTGCCAGCAGCCAAGAACCGGGAGCATCGAGCTCCTACAATGAGCAGTTCTTC